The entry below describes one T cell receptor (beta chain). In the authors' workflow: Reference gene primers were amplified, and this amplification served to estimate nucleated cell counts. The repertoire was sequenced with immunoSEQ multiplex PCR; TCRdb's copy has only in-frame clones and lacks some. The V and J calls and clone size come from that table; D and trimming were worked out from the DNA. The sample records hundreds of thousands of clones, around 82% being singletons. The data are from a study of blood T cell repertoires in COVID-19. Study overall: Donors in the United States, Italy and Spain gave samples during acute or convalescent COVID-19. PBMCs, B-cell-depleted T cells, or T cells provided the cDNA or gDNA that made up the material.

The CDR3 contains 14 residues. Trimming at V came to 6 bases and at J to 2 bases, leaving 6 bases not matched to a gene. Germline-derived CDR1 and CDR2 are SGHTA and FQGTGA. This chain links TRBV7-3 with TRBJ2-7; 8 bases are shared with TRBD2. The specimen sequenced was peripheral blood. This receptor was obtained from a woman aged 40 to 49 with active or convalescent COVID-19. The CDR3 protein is CASSPTSGPYEQYF. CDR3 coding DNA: TGTGCCAGCAGTCCCACTAGCGGACCCTACGAGCAGTACTTC.